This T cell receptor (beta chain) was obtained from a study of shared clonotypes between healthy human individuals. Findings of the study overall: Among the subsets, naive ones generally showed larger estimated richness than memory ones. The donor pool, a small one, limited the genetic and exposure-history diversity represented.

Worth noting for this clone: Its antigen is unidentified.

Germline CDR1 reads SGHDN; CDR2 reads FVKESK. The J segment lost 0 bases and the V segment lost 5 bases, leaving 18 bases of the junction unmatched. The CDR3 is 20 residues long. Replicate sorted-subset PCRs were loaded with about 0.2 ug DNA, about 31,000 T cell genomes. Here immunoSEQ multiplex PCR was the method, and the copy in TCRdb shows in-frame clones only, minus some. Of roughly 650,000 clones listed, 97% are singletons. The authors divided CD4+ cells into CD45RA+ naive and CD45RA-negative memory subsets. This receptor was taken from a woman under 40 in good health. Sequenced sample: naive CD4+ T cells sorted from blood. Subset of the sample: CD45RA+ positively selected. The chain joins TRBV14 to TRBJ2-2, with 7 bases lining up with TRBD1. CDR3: CASSRKGLQGPLTNTGELFF. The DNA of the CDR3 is TGTGCCAGCAGCAGAAAGGGCCTACAGGGGCCCCTTACGAACACCGGGGAGCTGTTTTTT.